These 8 T cell receptor beta chains were sequenced from one sample in a study of cytomegalovirus exposure and HLA in healthy donors. Clones were sequenced by immunoSEQ multiplex PCR, and TCRdb holds only the in-frame ones, with some missing. The sample has 100,000 to 120,000 clones; roughly 95% are singletons. The sample was PBMCs. The source of these receptors is a woman younger than 35 in good health and CMV-seronegative.

The rearrangement links TRBV4-2 to TRBJ1-1; 8 nucleotides line up with TRBD1. Losses at the gene ends were 1 base for V and 1 base for J; bases not matched to a gene: 2. CDR1 and CDR2 from the germline V gene are LGHNA and YNFKEQ. The CDR3 consists of 15 residues. The CDR3 DNA reads TGTGCCAGCAGCCAAGGTGGACAGGGGAACACTGAAGCTTTCTTT. It translates to CASSQGGQGNTEAFF.

The chain uses TRBV28 and TRBJ1-1, with D unclear. Trimming pared 7 bases from V and 5 bases from J, leaving 14 bases between. CDR3 size: 13 residues. The germline gives CDR1 MDHEN, CDR2 SYDVKM. Here the CDR3 reads CASILLGGTEAFF. CDR3 sequence (DNA): TGTGCCAGCATATTGTTGGGAGGTACTGAAGCTTTCTTT.

J is TRBJ2-2 and V is TRBV25-1; 10 bases fit TRBD1. The V segment lost 3 bases and the J segment 4 bases; nucleotides outside the gene matches: 5. The CDR3 extends over 16 amino acids. Germline loops: CDR1 MGHDK, CDR2 SYGVNS. The CDR3 region has the DNA TGTGCCAGCAGTGACTCCGGGACAGGGGTCACCGGGGAGCTGTTTTTT. It translates to CASSDSGTGVTGELFF.

The chain is built from TRBV2 and TRBJ2-5; TRBD1 agrees at 7 bases. Unmatched junction bases numbered 7, after V lost 8 bases and J lost 1 base. This CDR3 comprises 14 residues. The germline V gene has CDR1 SNHLY and CDR2 FYNNEI. Written as DNA, the CDR3 is TGTGCCAGCGGCCGGGACAGAGGCCAAGAGACCCAGTACTTC. Protein sequence: CASGRDRGQETQYF.

This chain links TRBV29-1 with TRBJ1-2; D is ambiguous. V shed 3 bases and J shed 4 bases, with 9 bases lying between them. The germline CDR1 and CDR2 sequences are SQVTM and ANQGSEA. This CDR3 has 12 residues. The CDR3: CSVETGSYGYTF. The CDR3 bases are TGCAGCGTTGAGACGGGAAGCTATGGCTACACCTTC. The full variable domain, its missing parts supplied by reference TRBV29-1 and TRBJ1-2, is SAVISQKPSRDICQRGTSLTIQCQVDSQVTMMFWYRQQPGQSLTLIATANQGSEATYESGFVIDKFPISRPNLTFSTLTVSNMSPEDSSIYLCSVETGSYGYTFGSGTRLTVV.

This clone was observed a handful of times. This chain links TRBV4-3 with TRBJ1-1, with 7 bases that match TRBD1. The CDR3 has 16 residues. Per germline, CDR1 LGHNA and CDR2 YSLEER. The J segment lost 7 bases and the V segment lost 1 base, leaving 12 bases of the junction unmatched. DNA for the CDR3: TGCGCCAGCAGCCAAGGACCAGGGCAGGGGGGTGGTGAAGCTTTCTTT. It codes for CASSQGPGQGGGEAFF.

This chain uses TRBV29-1 with TRBJ2-3; no clear D. Deletions cut 5 bases from V and 3 bases from J, with 18 bases between. This CDR3 spans 15 amino acids. Germline loops: CDR1 SQVTM, CDR2 ANQGSEA. The CDR3 here is CSVSRRELSTDTQYF. CDR3 bases: TGCAGCGTTTCAAGGAGAGAATTGTCGACAGATACGCAGTATTTT.

The chain employs TRBV7-6 and TRBJ2-7; D may be TRBD2 (5 bases). The CDR3 contains 16 residues. Germline-derived CDR1 and CDR2 are SGHVS and FNYEAQ. V gave up 1 base and J gave up 0 bases, with 13 bases separating them. CDR3 sequence: CASSLGIRGLSYEQYF. CDR3 nucleotide sequence: TGTGCCAGCAGCTTAGGCATTCGAGGGCTCTCCTACGAGCAGTACTTC. The variable domain in full, with the rest retrieved from reference TRBV7-6 and TRBJ2-7, is GAGVSQSPRYKVTKRGQDVALRCDPISGHVSLYWYRQALGQGPEFLTYFNYEAQQDKSGLPNDRFSAERPEGSISTLTIQRTEQRDSAMYRCASSLGIRGLSYEQYFGPGTRLTVT.